The entry below describes one T cell receptor (beta chain). The antigen remains unidentified. Produced via immunoSEQ multiplex PCR; TCRdb's table is partial and in-frame only. Among about 110,000 clones listed, roughly 88% were seen once. This specimen comes from a study of T cell responses to AZD1222 COVID-19 vaccine. Study-level findings and limits: Seropositive at baseline were only a handful of AZD1222 recipients.

Germline V gene sequence: CDR1 GTSNPN, CDR2 SVGIG (reference sequence). Trimming removed 2 bases at V and 8 bases at J, with 10 bases between. The CDR3 is 13 amino acids. This clonotype originated in an adult who received the AZD1222 COVID-19 vaccine. This chain connects TRBV30 to TRBJ1-6; no firm D call. The sample here was peripheral blood, taken 28 days after the second AZD1222 dose. The CDR3 sequence is CAWSSWTDSPLHF. CDR3 sequence (DNA): TGTGCCTGGAGTTCCTGGACGGATTCACCCCTCCACTTT.